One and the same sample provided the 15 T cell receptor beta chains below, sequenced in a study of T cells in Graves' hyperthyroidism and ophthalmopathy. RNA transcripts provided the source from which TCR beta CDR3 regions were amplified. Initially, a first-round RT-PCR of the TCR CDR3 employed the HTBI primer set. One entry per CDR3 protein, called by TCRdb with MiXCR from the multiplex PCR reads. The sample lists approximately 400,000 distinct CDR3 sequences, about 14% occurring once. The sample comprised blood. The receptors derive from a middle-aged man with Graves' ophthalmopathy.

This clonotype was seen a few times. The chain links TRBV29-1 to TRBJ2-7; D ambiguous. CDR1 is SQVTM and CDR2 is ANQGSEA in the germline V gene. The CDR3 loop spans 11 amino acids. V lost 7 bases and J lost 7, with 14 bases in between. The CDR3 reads CSADLFGEQYF. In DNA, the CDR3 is TGCAGCGCCGACCTCTTTGGGGAGCAGTACTTC.

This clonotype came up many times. CDR3 in amino acids: CAWRAGSNQPQHF. In DNA, the CDR3 is TGTGCCTGGCGGGCAGGGAGCAATCAGCCCCAGCATTTT. The chain recombines TRBV30 with TRBJ1-5; weak D call: TRBD1 (5 bases). This CDR3 comprises 13 residues. Germline values: CDR1 GTSNPN, CDR2 SVGIG (reference sequence). V lost 5 bases to trimming and J lost 1 base, with 9 bases between them.

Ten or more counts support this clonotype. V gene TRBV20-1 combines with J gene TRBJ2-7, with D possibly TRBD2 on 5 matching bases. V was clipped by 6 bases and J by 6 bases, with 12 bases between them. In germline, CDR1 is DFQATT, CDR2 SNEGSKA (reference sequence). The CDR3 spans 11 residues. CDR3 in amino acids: CSARGRPEQYF. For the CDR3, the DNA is TGCAGTGCACGGGGTAGGCCCGAGCAGTACTTC.

CDR3 protein: CSVGIASGNTIYF. Here the CDR3 DNA reads TGCAGCGTTGGCATAGCCTCTGGAAACACCATATATTTT. This chain joins TRBV29-1 and TRBJ1-3; D remains ambiguous. Trimming took off 4 bases at V and 0 bases at J, with 7 bases between the two ends. The germline V gene encodes CDR1 SQVTM and CDR2 ANQGSEA. The CDR3 loop spans 13 amino acids.

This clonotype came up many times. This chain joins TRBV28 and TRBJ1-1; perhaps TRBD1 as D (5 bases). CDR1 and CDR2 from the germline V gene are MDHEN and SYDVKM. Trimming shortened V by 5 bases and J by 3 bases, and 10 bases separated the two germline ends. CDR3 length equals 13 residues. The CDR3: CASSPGGYTEAFF. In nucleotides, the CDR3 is TGTGCCAGCAGTCCCGGGGGGTACACTGAAGCTTTCTTT.

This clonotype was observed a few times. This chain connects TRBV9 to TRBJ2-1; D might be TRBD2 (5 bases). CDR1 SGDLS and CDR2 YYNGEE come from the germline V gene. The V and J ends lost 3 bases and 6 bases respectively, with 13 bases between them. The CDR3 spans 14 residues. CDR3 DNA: TGTGCCAGCAGCGCGGGTACTAGGCCCAATGAGCAGTTCTTC. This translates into CASSAGTRPNEQFF.

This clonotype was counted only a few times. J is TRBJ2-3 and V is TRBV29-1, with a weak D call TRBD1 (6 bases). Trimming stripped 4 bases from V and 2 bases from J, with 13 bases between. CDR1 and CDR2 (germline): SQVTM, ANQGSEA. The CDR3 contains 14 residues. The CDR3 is CSVAGAGLTDTQYF. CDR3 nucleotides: TGCAGCGTTGCAGGGGCGGGCCTCACAGATACGCAGTATTTT.

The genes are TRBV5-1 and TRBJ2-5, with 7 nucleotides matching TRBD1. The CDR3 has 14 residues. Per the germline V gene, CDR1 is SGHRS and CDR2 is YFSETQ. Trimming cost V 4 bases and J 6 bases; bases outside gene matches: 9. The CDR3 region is CASSDPGQRKTQYF. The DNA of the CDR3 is TGCGCCAGCAGCGACCCGGGACAGAGGAAGACCCAGTACTTC.

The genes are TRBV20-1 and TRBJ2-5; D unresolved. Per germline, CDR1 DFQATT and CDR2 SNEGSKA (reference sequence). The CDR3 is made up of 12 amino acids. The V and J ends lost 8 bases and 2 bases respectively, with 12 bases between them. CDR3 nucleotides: TGCAGTAATAGGCATCCTCAAGAGACCCAGTACTTC. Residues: CSNRHPQETQYF.

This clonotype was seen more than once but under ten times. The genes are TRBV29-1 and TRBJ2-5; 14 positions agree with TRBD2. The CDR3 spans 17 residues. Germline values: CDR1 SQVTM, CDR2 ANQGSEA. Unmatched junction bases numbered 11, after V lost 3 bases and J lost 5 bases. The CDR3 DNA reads TGCAGCGTTGATGGACTAGCGGGAGGTTTGCTCCGGGAGACCCAGTACTTC. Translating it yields CSVDGLAGGLLRETQYF.

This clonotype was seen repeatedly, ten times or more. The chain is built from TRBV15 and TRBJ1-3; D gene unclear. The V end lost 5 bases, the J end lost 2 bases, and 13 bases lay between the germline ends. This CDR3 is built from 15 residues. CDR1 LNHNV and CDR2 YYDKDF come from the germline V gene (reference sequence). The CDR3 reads CATSVGSFPGNTIYF. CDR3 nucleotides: TGTGCCACCAGCGTCGGGTCTTTCCCTGGAAACACCATATATTTT.

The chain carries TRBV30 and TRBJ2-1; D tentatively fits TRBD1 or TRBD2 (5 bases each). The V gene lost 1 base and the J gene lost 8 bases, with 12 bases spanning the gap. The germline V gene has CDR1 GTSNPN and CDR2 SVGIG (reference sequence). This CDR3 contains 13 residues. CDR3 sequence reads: CAWSGGNRDEQFF. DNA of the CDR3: TGTGCCTGGAGTGGGGGGAATAGAGATGAGCAGTTCTTC.

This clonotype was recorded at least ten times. The CDR3 nucleotides are TGCAGTGCTAGTAAGCAGGTGGCGGGGTTCGCGAACACCGGGGAGCTGTTTTTT. It is translated as CSASKQVAGFANTGELFF. V gene TRBV20-1 combines with J gene TRBJ2-2; a weak D match, TRBD2 (6 bases). From germline, CDR1 is DFQATT and CDR2 SNEGSKA (reference sequence). CDR3 length equals 18 residues. Trimming took off 3 bases at V and 0 bases at J, with 20 bases between the two ends.

CDR3 amino acids: CASNPPRSGRFNEQFF. The CDR3 DNA is TGTGCCAGCAATCCCCCCCGTAGCGGGAGATTTAATGAGCAGTTCTTC. The chain employs TRBV5-8 and TRBJ2-1, with TRBD2 identical over 9 bases. The CDR3 covers 16 residues. Germline lookup yields CDR1 SGHTS and CDR2 YDEGEE. Trimming took 6 bases from V and 7 from J; bases not matched to a gene: 14.

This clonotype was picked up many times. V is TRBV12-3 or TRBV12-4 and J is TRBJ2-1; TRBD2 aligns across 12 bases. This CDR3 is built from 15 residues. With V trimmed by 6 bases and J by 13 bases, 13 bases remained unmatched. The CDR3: CASSKGLAGGAGQFF. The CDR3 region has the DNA TGTGCCAGCAGCAAGGGGCTAGCGGGAGGGGCTGGTCAGTTCTTC.